The 6 T cell receptor beta chains in this list originate from one sample, sequenced in a study of post-analysis software for immune sequencing data. Presence of unique molecular identifiers characterized the TCR beta cDNA libraries. One entry per CDR3 protein, called by TCRdb with MiXCR from the PCR reads. The sample consists of about 540,000 distinct CDR3 sequences, approximately 31% of them appearing once. No cognate antigen is known for these TCRs. Study outcomes and limitations: TRBV segments more frequent in patients than in controls numbered roughly five and included TRBV5-6, TRBV5-1 and TRBV20-1.

Specimen: blood. All receptors come from a girl aged 2-17 years with multiple sclerosis.

This clonotype was recorded once. The chain employs TRBV20-1 and TRBJ1-1; 8 bases fit TRBD1. This CDR3 is built from 16 residues. V gave up 1 base and J gave up 1 base; unmatched junction bases: 8. CDR1 and CDR2 (germline): DFQATT, SNEGSKA (reference sequence). The CDR3 spells CSARGDQGARNTEAFF. The CDR3 DNA reads as TGCAGTGCTAGAGGGGATCAGGGGGCGCGGAACACTGAAGCTTTCTTT.

With respect to this clonotype: A much larger clone differs from this one at a single base, so this may be a read error. The genes are TRBV5-1 and TRBJ2-4; TRBD1 or TRBD2 may be the D gene (5 bases each). The end of the DNA is better explained by TRBJ2-7, so the J call may be wrong. The CDR3 loop spans 14 amino acids. Germline V gene sequence: CDR1 SGHRS, CDR2 YFSETQ. The CDR3: CAGVRDGEGDEQYF. In DNA, the CDR3 is TGCGCCGGCGTTAGGGACGGGGAAGGAGACGAGCAGTACTTC.

In DNA form, the CDR3 reads TGTGCCAGCAGCTTAGATATAGTGAGCAAGTTCTTC. Translating gives CASSLDIVSKFF. The chain carries TRBV7-9 and TRBJ2-1; D remains unclear. This CDR3 has 12 amino acids. Germline V CDR1 and CDR2: SEHNR, FQNEAQ (reference sequence). The V end lost 1 base, the J end lost 14 bases, and 12 bases lay between the germline ends.

Here the CDR3 DNA reads TGTGCCAGCAGCTTAAAAGGGATCAGCACAGATACGCAGTATTTT. It yields the protein CASSLKGISTDTQYF. This chain uses TRBV7-9 with TRBJ2-3, with D unresolved. The V end lost 2 bases, the J end lost 0 bases, and 9 bases lay between the germline ends. Per the germline V gene, CDR1 is SEHNR and CDR2 is FQNEAQ (reference sequence). This CDR3 is built from 15 residues.

The V gene is TRBV12-3 or TRBV12-4, the J gene TRBJ1-2, with D hard to call. V gave up 6 bases and J gave up 4 bases, with 15 bases separating them. This CDR3 spans 14 amino acids. The CDR3 region is CASSNKVRSYGYTF. The CDR3 nucleotides read TGTGCCAGCAGCAACAAGGTTAGGTCCTATGGCTACACCTTC.

This clonotype has a handful of counts. CDR3 in amino acids: CATSRTRRNYGYTF. CDR3 DNA: TGTGCCACCAGCAGAACCAGGAGAAACTATGGCTACACCTTC. The chain links TRBV15 to TRBJ1-2; D gene unclear. This CDR3 has 14 residues. With 2 bases removed from V and 2 bases from J, the gap between germline ends came to 9 bases. Germline lookup yields CDR1 LNHNV and CDR2 YYDKDF (reference sequence).